This TCR beta chain was observed in a study of blood T cell repertoires in COVID-19. As originally analysed: It was from reference gene primer amplification that nucleated cell counts were estimated. Using immunoSEQ multiplex PCR, the repertoire was profiled, and TCRdb retains in-frame clones only, with some absent. Clonal size and the V and J genes are those of that table, whereas D and trimming came from the DNA. The table includes about 380,000 clones, 88% detected once. What the recovered Cohort 3 donors had was two negative PCRs, clearance, or symptom resolution. Trimming removed 8 bases from V and 0 bases from J, with 14 bases in between. The CDR3 is 15 amino acids. Germline V gene data show CDR1 as MNHEY and CDR2 as SVGAGI.

The source is a woman aged 18-29 years who had recovered from COVID-19. The specimen sequenced was PBMCs or T cells enriched from blood (not recorded which). The J gene is TRBJ2-1, the V gene TRBV6-5, with D possibly being TRBD2 (5 bases). The CDR3: CASSHGGRSYNEQFF. CDR3 coding DNA: TGTGCCAGCTCACATGGAGGTCGCTCCTACAATGAGCAGTTCTTC.